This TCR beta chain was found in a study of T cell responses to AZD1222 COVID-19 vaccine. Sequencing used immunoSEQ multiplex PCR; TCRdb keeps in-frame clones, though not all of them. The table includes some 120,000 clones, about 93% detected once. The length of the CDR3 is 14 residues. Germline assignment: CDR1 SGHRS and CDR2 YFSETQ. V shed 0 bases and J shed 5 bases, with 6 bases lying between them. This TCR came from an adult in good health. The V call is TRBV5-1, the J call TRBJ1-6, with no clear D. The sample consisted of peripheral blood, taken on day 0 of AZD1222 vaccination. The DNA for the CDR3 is TGCGCCAGCAGCTTGGTAGATAATAATTCACCCCTCCACTTT. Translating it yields CASSLVDNNSPLHF. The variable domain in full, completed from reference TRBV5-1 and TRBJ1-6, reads KAGVTQTPRYLIKTRGQQVTLSCSPISGHRSVSWYQQTPGQGLQFLFEYFSETQRNKGNFPGRFSGRQFSNSRSEMNVSTLELGDSALYLCASSLVDNNSPLHFGNGTRLTVT.